This TCR beta chain came from a study of T cell changes during pregnancy in multiple sclerosis. This clone was seen only once. This CDR3 is 15 amino acids long. CDR1 is SGHRS and CDR2 is YFSETQ in the germline V gene. V was shortened by 3 bases and J by 3 bases, with 12 bases between the two germline ends. The table came from immunoSEQ multiplex PCR; TCRdb's copy has only in-frame clones and leaves some out. This sample has about 59,000 clones, with 80% to 95% found just once. The specimen comprised peripheral blood, sampled in the second trimester of pregnancy. This receptor was taken from a female donor in good health, enrolled as a control in a pregnancy study. The chain is built from TRBV5-1 and TRBJ2-2; tentative D call: TRBD1 (5 bases). CDR3 coding DNA: TGCGCCAGCAGCTCGACAACCAGGGACACCGGGGAGCTGTTTTTT. Translating it yields CASSSTTRDTGELFF.